These 5 T cell receptor beta chains share one sample of origin, sequenced in a study of blood T cell repertoires in COVID-19. TCRdb's table, derived via immunoSEQ multiplex PCR, lists solely in-frame clones and lacks some. This repertoire shows some 110,000 clones, roughly 85% found once; its top ten account for roughly 4.2%. Sequences were obtained from peripheral blood. The receptors were gathered from a man aged 50 to 60 with acute or convalescent COVID-19.

This clone occurred once. The chain recombines TRBV11-3 with TRBJ2-3, with TRBD2 identical over 8 bases. In germline, CDR1 is SGHNT, CDR2 YENEEA. J gave up 3 bases and V 1 base, and 6 bases lay outside the gene matches. The CDR3 consists of 16 residues. CDR3 residues: CASSLGTSGTTDTQYF. The CDR3 coding sequence is TGTGCCAGCAGCTTAGGTACTAGCGGAACTACAGATACGCAGTATTTT.

This chain uses TRBV6-5 with TRBJ1-2; tentative D call: TRBD1 (6 bases). Trimming took off 2 bases at V and 3 bases at J, with 16 bases between the two ends. Germline CDR1 and CDR2: MNHEY and SVGAGI. This CDR3 contains 16 residues. This CDR3 reads CASSYHEQGYDYGYTF. The CDR3 region has the DNA TGTGCCAGCAGTTACCATGAACAGGGTTATGACTATGGCTACACCTTC.

J is TRBJ2-2 and V is TRBV24-1, with 8 bases aligning to TRBD2. This CDR3 is built from 15 residues. Germline V gene lookup returns CDR1 KGHDR and CDR2 SFDVKD. J was trimmed by 3 bases and V by 4 bases; bases with no gene match: 3. Here the CDR3 DNA reads TGTGCCACCAGTGAAGTAGCGGGGCACACCGGGGAGCTGTTTTTT. Translating it yields CATSEVAGHTGELFF.

The genes are TRBV5-1 and TRBJ2-7; D may be TRBD2 (5 bases). Looked up from germline, CDR1 is SGHRS and CDR2 is YFSETQ. Trimming cost V 7 bases and J 0 bases, with 11 bases left between them. This CDR3 contains 13 residues. The CDR3 DNA sequence: TGCGCCAGCGGCGAGCGGAGCTCCTACGAGCAGTACTTC. Protein sequence: CASGERSSYEQYF.

A few counts support this clone. The chain joins TRBV30 to TRBJ1-5; D not resolved. CDR3 length: 14 residues. Germline CDR1 is GTSNPN and CDR2 is SVGIG (reference sequence). Trimming shortened V by 0 bases and J by 0 bases, and 6 bases separated the two germline ends. The CDR3 protein is CAWSVIGSNQPQHF. CDR3 DNA sequence: TGTGCCTGGAGTGTGATCGGTAGCAATCAGCCCCAGCATTTT.